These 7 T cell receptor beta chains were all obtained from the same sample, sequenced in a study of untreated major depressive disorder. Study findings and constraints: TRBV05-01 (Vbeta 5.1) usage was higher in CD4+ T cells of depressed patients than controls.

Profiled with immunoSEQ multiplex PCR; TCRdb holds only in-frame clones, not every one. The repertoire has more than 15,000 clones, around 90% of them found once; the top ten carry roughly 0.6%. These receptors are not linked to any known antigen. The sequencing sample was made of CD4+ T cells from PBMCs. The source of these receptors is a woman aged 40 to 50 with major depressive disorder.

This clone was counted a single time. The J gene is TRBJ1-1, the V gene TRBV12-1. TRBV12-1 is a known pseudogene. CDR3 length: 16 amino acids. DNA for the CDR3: TGTGCCAGCAGCTTAAAGGCGACGTTACCGAACACTGAAGCTTTCTTT. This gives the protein CASSLKATLPNTEAFF.

CDR3 sequence reads: CASSQDGRLLFSGNTIYF. CDR3 nucleotides: TGTGCCAGCAGCCAAGACGGCAGACTGCTTTTCTCTGGAAACACCATATATTTT. The chain uses TRBV4-2 and TRBJ1-3; no clear D gene. V was shortened by 0 bases and J by 0 bases, with 15 bases between the two germline ends. CDR1 is LGHNA and CDR2 is YNFKEQ in the germline V gene. This CDR3 is built from 18 residues.

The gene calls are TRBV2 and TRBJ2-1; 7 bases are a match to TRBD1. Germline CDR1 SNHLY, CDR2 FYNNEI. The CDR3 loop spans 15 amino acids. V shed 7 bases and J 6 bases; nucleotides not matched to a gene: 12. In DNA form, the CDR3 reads TGTGCCAGCACCCTTGGACAGGTATCATCCAATGAGCAGTTCTTC. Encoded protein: CASTLGQVSSNEQFF.

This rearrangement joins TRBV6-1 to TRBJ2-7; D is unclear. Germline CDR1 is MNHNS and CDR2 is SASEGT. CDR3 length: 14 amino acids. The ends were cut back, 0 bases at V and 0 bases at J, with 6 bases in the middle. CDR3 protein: CASSEAGVSYEQYF. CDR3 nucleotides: TGTGCCAGCAGTGAAGCGGGCGTCTCCTACGAGCAGTACTTC.

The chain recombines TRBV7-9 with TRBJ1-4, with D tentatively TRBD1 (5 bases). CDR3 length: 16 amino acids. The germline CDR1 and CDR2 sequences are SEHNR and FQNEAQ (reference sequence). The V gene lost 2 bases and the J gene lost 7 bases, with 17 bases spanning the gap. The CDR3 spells CASSLITWGSSEKLFF. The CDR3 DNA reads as TGTGCCAGCAGCTTAATTACCTGGGGGTCTTCTGAAAAACTGTTTTTT.

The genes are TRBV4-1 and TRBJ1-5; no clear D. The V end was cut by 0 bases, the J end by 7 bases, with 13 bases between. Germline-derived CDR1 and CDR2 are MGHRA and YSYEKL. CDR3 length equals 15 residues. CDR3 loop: CASSQDSGVRQPQHF. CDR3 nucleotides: TGCGCCAGCAGCCAAGATTCCGGCGTGAGGCAGCCCCAGCATTTT.

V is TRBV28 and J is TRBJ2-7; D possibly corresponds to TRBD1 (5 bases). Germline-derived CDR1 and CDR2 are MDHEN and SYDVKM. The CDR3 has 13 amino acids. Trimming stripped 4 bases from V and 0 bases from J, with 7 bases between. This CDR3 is CASSSDNSYEQYF. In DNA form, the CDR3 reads TGTGCCAGCAGTTCGGACAACTCCTACGAGCAGTACTTC.